This TCR beta chain was profiled in a study of beta chain features in type 1 diabetes. General study results and limits: TCRB CDR3s were moderately but significantly shorter in Type 1 diabetes patients in all four CD4+ subsets.

Points on this clone: Its antigen is as yet unknown.

The investigators reverse transcribed all of the isolated RNA, so they sequenced expressed TCRB transcripts. The data were produced by immunoSEQ multiplex PCR, yet TCRdb's version contains in-frame clones alone and is incomplete. The sample yields about 280,000 clones, approximately 15% seen once. The CDR3 has 14 residues. The V and J ends lost 3 bases and 1 base, in that order; junction bases with no gene match: 0. Germline V gene lookup returns CDR1 SGDLS and CDR2 YYNGEE. This sequence was found in a man aged 18 to 30 with type 1 diabetes. Sequencing was carried out using naive CD4+ T cells from blood. The rearrangement joins TRBV9 to TRBJ2-2, with 7 nucleotides matching TRBD1. CDR3 amino acids: CASSGQGNTGELFF. CDR3 DNA sequence: TGTGCCAGCAGCGGACAGGGGAACACCGGGGAGCTGTTTTTT.